A selection of T cell receptor beta chains follows, all from one sample in a study of shared clonotypes between healthy human individuals. Assay: immunoSEQ multiplex PCR; the TCRdb copy retains only in-frame clones and omits some. The data contain 2 million or so clones, about 95% of them singletons. Sequencing input: naive CD8+ T cells sorted from blood. The origin of the receptors is a man aged 18 to 30 in good health. The CDR3 runs from the conserved cysteine through the conserved F or W. The D gene is left open where the match is weak. The size field is filled for only some rows; it gives once, few, many or a size class.

d_call: TRBD1
v_call: TRBV6-5
j_call: TRBJ1-2
clone_size: -
cdr3_nt: TGTGCCAGCAGTTACGGCGAGTCGGGACAGTACTATGGCTACACCTTC
cdr3_aa: CASSYGESGQYYGYTF

d_call: -
v_call: TRBV5-6
j_call: TRBJ2-2
clone_size: -
cdr3_nt: TGTGCCAGCAGCGAAGGAACCGGGGAGCTGTTTTTT
cdr3_aa: CASSEGTGELFF

d_call: TRBD1
v_call: TRBV6-6
j_call: TRBJ1-4
clone_size: -
cdr3_nt: TGTGCCAGCAGTTGGGACAGCGAAGAAAAACTGTTTTTT
cdr3_aa: CASSWDSEEKLFF

d_call: -
v_call: TRBV19
j_call: TRBJ1-5
clone_size: -
cdr3_nt: TGTGCCAGTAGTATAGATCTGGACGAGGGGCAGCCCCAGCATTTT
cdr3_aa: CASSIDLDEGQPQHF

d_call: TRBD1
v_call: TRBV7-8
j_call: TRBJ2-7
clone_size: -
cdr3_nt: TGTGCCAGCAGCCTCCGGGACAGGGCCTACGAGCAGTACTTC
cdr3_aa: CASSLRDRAYEQYF

d_call: -
v_call: TRBV5-6
j_call: TRBJ2-5
clone_size: -
cdr3_nt: TGTGCCAGCAGTCTGGTGGGGGACTCTCAAGAGACCCAGTACTTC
cdr3_aa: CASSLVGDSQETQYF

d_call: -
v_call: TRBV27
j_call: TRBJ1-1
clone_size: -
cdr3_nt: TGTGCCAGCAGTTCAGGGAGGGAGACTGAAGCTTTCTTT
cdr3_aa: CASSSGRETEAFF

d_call: -
v_call: TRBV5-6
j_call: TRBJ2-2
clone_size: -
cdr3_nt: TGTGCCAGCAGCGGGACGGACTCTCCGAACACCGGGGAGCTGTTTTTT
cdr3_aa: CASSGTDSPNTGELFF

d_call: TRBD2
v_call: TRBV7-7
j_call: TRBJ2-3
clone_size: -
cdr3_nt: TGTGCTAGCAGCTTTGGGACTAGCGGCACAGATACGCAGTATTTT
cdr3_aa: CASSFGTSGTDTQYF

d_call: -
v_call: TRBV27
j_call: TRBJ1-5
clone_size: -
cdr3_nt: TGTGCCAGCAGCCAAGGCGGCCAGCCCCAGCATTTT
cdr3_aa: CASSQGGQPQHF

d_call: -
v_call: TRBV4-1
j_call: TRBJ2-4
clone_size: -
cdr3_nt: TGCGCCAGCAGCCAAGATACGGGTATGGTCGCCAAAAACATTCAGTACTTC
cdr3_aa: CASSQDTGMVAKNIQYF

d_call: -
v_call: TRBV4-2
j_call: TRBJ2-1
clone_size: -
cdr3_nt: TGTGCCAGCAGCCAAGTTACCGGGATCGACACTTACAATGAGCAGTTCTTC
cdr3_aa: CASSQVTGIDTYNEQFF

d_call: -
v_call: TRBV27
j_call: TRBJ1-2
clone_size: -
cdr3_nt: TGTGCCAGCAGTTTATCAGGGTGGGGGGCGGACGGCTACACCTTC
cdr3_aa: CASSLSGWGADGYTF

d_call: -
v_call: TRBV4-1
j_call: TRBJ2-7
clone_size: -
cdr3_nt: TGCGCCAGCAGCCAGGCCGACTTCTCCTACGAGCAGTACTTC
cdr3_aa: CASSQADFSYEQYF

d_call: TRBD2
v_call: TRBV4-1
j_call: TRBJ2-7
clone_size: -
cdr3_nt: TGCGCCAGCAGCCTTAGACTAGCGGGAGAGCACCCCTACGAGCAGTACTTC
cdr3_aa: CASSLRLAGEHPYEQYF

d_call: -
v_call: TRBV7-9
j_call: TRBJ2-3
clone_size: -
cdr3_nt: TGTGCCAGCAGCAAACCTAGCACAGATACGCAGTATTTT
cdr3_aa: CASSKPSTDTQYF

d_call: -
v_call: TRBV5-7
j_call: TRBJ2-7
clone_size: -
cdr3_nt: TGTGCCAGCAGCATACCCCCAACAGGGATCTACGAGCAGTACTTC
cdr3_aa: CASSIPPTGIYEQYF

d_call: TRBD1
v_call: TRBV7-9
j_call: TRBJ1-3
clone_size: -
cdr3_nt: TGTGCCAGCAGCACGGGGGGACAGGGGGCGATATCTGGAAACACCATATATTTT
cdr3_aa: CASSTGGQGAISGNTIYF

d_call: -
v_call: TRBV7-9
j_call: TRBJ1-1
clone_size: -
cdr3_nt: TGTGCCAGCAACCGGCAGCCCATGAACACTGAAGCTTTCTTT
cdr3_aa: CASNRQPMNTEAFF

d_call: TRBD1
v_call: TRBV7-9
j_call: TRBJ2-5
clone_size: -
cdr3_nt: TGTGCCAGCAGCCTATCGACAGGGGAAGGGACCCAGTACTTC
cdr3_aa: CASSLSTGEGTQYF

d_call: -
v_call: TRBV5-6
j_call: TRBJ2-3
clone_size: -
cdr3_nt: TGTGCCAGCAGCTTGGTTCAGGGGTACGCGCAGTATTTT
cdr3_aa: CASSLVQGYAQYF

d_call: -
v_call: TRBV7-9
j_call: TRBJ2-7
clone_size: -
cdr3_nt: TGTGCCAGCAGCTTATCAGGGGTAGGGCTAAGATCCTACGAGCAGTACTTC
cdr3_aa: CASSLSGVGLRSYEQYF

d_call: TRBD1
v_call: TRBV10-1
j_call: TRBJ2-7
clone_size: -
cdr3_nt: TGCGCCAGCAGTGATGCGGCCGGCAGGGGGATCGGCGAGCAGTACTTC
cdr3_aa: CASSDAAGRGIGEQYF

d_call: TRBD2
v_call: TRBV5-6
j_call: TRBJ2-7
clone_size: -
cdr3_nt: TGTGCCAGCAGCTTGTCGGTAGCGGGTGGGAACTCCTACGAGCAGTACTTC
cdr3_aa: CASSLSVAGGNSYEQYF

d_call: -
v_call: TRBV7-2
j_call: TRBJ1-5
clone_size: -
cdr3_nt: TGTGCCAGCAGCTTGAACCCTCAGGGTAGCAATCAGCCCCAGCATTTT
cdr3_aa: CASSLNPQGSNQPQHF

d_call: TRBD2
v_call: TRBV4-3
j_call: TRBJ2-3
clone_size: few
cdr3_nt: TGCGCCAGCAGCCAAGGACTAGCGGGAAACACAGATACGCAGTATTTT
cdr3_aa: CASSQGLAGNTDTQYF

d_call: -
v_call: TRBV5-6
j_call: TRBJ2-3
clone_size: -
cdr3_nt: TGTGCCAGCAGCTTGTGGGGGAGCACAGATACGCAGTATTTT
cdr3_aa: CASSLWGSTDTQYF

d_call: -
v_call: TRBV27
j_call: TRBJ2-7
clone_size: -
cdr3_nt: TGTGCCAGCAGGCGGGCTACCTCCTACGAGCAGTACTTC
cdr3_aa: CASRRATSYEQYF

d_call: TRBD1
v_call: TRBV6-1
j_call: TRBJ2-7
clone_size: -
cdr3_nt: TGTGCCAGCAGGGGGCCCGGGACAGTCTACGAGCAGTACTTC
cdr3_aa: CASRGPGTVYEQYF

d_call: -
v_call: TRBV19
j_call: TRBJ1-1
clone_size: -
cdr3_nt: TGTGCCACCCAAGGCGAGGAGAACACTGAAGCTTTCTTT
cdr3_aa: CATQGEENTEAFF

d_call: -
v_call: TRBV28
j_call: TRBJ2-2
clone_size: once
cdr3_nt: TGTGCCAGCAGTTTGAGAGGGGTCACCGGGGAGCTGTTTTTT
cdr3_aa: CASSLRGVTGELFF

d_call: -
v_call: TRBV2
j_call: TRBJ2-5
clone_size: -
cdr3_nt: TGTGCCAGCAGTGAAATAGCCATGGCTGGGACCCAGTACTTC
cdr3_aa: CASSEIAMAGTQYF

d_call: -
v_call: TRBV5-8
j_call: TRBJ2-1
clone_size: -
cdr3_nt: TGTGCCAGCAGCTTGGCCCCTCTAGCCTACAATGAGCAGTTCTTC
cdr3_aa: CASSLAPLAYNEQFF

d_call: -
v_call: TRBV4-1
j_call: TRBJ1-3
clone_size: -
cdr3_nt: TGCGCCAGCAGCCAAAGTTGGGGTCCCGGAAACACCATATATTTT
cdr3_aa: CASSQSWGPGNTIYF

d_call: -
v_call: TRBV7-6
j_call: TRBJ2-3
clone_size: once
cdr3_nt: TGTGCCAGCAGCTTAGTAGGCGGGGTAGGAGATACGCAGTATTTT
cdr3_aa: CASSLVGGVGDTQYF

d_call: -
v_call: TRBV9
j_call: TRBJ2-5
clone_size: few
cdr3_nt: TGTGCCAGCAGCGTAGAAGGGGGGCAAGAGACCCAGTACTTC
cdr3_aa: CASSVEGGQETQYF

d_call: -
v_call: TRBV27
j_call: TRBJ2-7
clone_size: -
cdr3_nt: TGTGCCAGCAGTCCGGGGACACCACTGCTGTACGAGCAGTACTTC
cdr3_aa: CASSPGTPLLYEQYF

d_call: -
v_call: TRBV5-6
j_call: TRBJ2-7
clone_size: -
cdr3_nt: TGTGCCAGCAGCTTGGGTGAGGCGGGCGAGCAGTACTTC
cdr3_aa: CASSLGEAGEQYF

d_call: -
v_call: TRBV27
j_call: TRBJ2-5
clone_size: -
cdr3_nt: TGTGCCAGCAGTTTATTAGGGGACCAAGAGACCCAGTACTTC
cdr3_aa: CASSLLGDQETQYF

d_call: TRBD2
v_call: TRBV11-2
j_call: TRBJ2-5
clone_size: -
cdr3_nt: TGTGCCAGCAGCTTACTACACGGACTAGAGGACGAAGAGACCCAGTACTTC
cdr3_aa: CASSLLHGLEDEETQYF

d_call: -
v_call: TRBV30
j_call: TRBJ2-7
clone_size: -
cdr3_nt: TGTGCCTGTTCCCCGGGCGTCGAGCAGTACTTC
cdr3_aa: CACSPGVEQYF

d_call: TRBD1
v_call: TRBV14
j_call: TRBJ1-1
clone_size: -
cdr3_nt: TGTGCCAGCAGCCCCCGGGGACAGGGGTTCGGTGCGTACACTGAAGCTTTCTTT
cdr3_aa: CASSPRGQGFGAYTEAFF

d_call: -
v_call: TRBV30
j_call: TRBJ2-5
clone_size: -
cdr3_nt: TGTGCCTGGGGGGAGGAGGGATTTAAAGAGACCCAGTACTTC
cdr3_aa: CAWGEEGFKETQYF